These 6 T cell receptor beta chains were all obtained from the same sample, sequenced in a study of blood T cell repertoires in COVID-19. Sequencing used immunoSEQ multiplex PCR; TCRdb keeps in-frame clones, though not all of them. This sample has some 65,000 clones, with about 91% found just once. The sample consisted of peripheral blood. All receptors derive from a woman of 80 years or more with active COVID-19.

The chain recombines TRBV7-2 with TRBJ2-5; D is perhaps TRBD2 (5 bases). V was cut by 3 bases and J by 4 bases, with 12 bases left in between. The germline CDR1 and CDR2 sequences are SGHTA and FQGNSA. This CDR3 is built from 14 residues. Here the CDR3 DNA reads TGTGCCAGCAGCTTTAGGGCCCTAGCAGAGACCCAGTACTTC. Residues: CASSFRALAETQYF.

CDR3 sequence reads: CASSLGQGNTIYF. The CDR3 DNA reads as TGTGCCAGCAGCTTAGGACAAGGAAACACCATATATTTT. V and J are TRBV11-2 and TRBJ1-3; D ambiguous. V was trimmed by 1 base and J by 4 bases, leaving 5 bases between them. The CDR3 is made up of 13 amino acids. The germline V gene has CDR1 SGHAT and CDR2 FQNNGV.

The chain employs TRBV28 and TRBJ1-2; the D is unclear. V lost 5 bases and J lost 7, with 17 bases in between. This CDR3 has 14 residues. In germline, CDR1 is MDHEN, CDR2 SYDVKM. In DNA form, the CDR3 reads TGTGCCAGCAGTCGCGGACCGTTAGAGGGTGGCTACACCTTC. Amino acids: CASSRGPLEGGYTF.

This clone is termed medium-sized. The V gene is TRBV11-2, the J gene TRBJ2-5; TRBD2 matches 11 bases. Per germline, CDR1 SGHAT and CDR2 FQNNGV. The trim removed 2 bases at V and 4 bases at J, leaving 3 bases unmatched. The CDR3 runs 15 residues. The CDR3 reads CASSLLAGGGETQYF. In DNA form, the CDR3 reads TGTGCCAGCAGCTTACTAGCGGGGGGTGGAGAGACCCAGTACTTC. The full variable domain, in which reference TRBV11-2 and TRBJ2-5 provide the parts outside the CDR3, is EAGVAQSPRYKIIEKRQSVAFWCNPISGHATLYWYQQILGQGPKLLIQFQNNGVVDDSQLPKDRFSAERLKGVDSTLKIQPAKLEDSAVYLCASSLLAGGGETQYFGPGTRLLVL.

This sequence joins TRBV5-1 and TRBJ2-3; D is perhaps TRBD2 (6 bases). CDR3 length: 15 residues. In germline, CDR1 is SGHRS, CDR2 YFSETQ. Trimming left V 4 bases short and J 2 bases short, with 14 bases between. The CDR3, as DNA: TGCGCCAGCAGCGCCGGGACTTTTATCACAGATACGCAGTATTTT. This encodes CASSAGTFITDTQYF.

The chain links TRBV19 to TRBJ2-1, with 11 bases matching TRBD2. This CDR3 is 16 amino acids long. Looked up from germline, CDR1 is LNHDA and CDR2 is SQIVND (reference sequence). The J segment lost 5 bases and the V segment lost 2 bases, leaving 5 bases of the junction unmatched. Here the CDR3 reads CASSINRLAGNNEQFF. In DNA form, the CDR3 reads TGTGCCAGTAGTATAAACCGACTAGCGGGGAACAATGAGCAGTTCTTC.